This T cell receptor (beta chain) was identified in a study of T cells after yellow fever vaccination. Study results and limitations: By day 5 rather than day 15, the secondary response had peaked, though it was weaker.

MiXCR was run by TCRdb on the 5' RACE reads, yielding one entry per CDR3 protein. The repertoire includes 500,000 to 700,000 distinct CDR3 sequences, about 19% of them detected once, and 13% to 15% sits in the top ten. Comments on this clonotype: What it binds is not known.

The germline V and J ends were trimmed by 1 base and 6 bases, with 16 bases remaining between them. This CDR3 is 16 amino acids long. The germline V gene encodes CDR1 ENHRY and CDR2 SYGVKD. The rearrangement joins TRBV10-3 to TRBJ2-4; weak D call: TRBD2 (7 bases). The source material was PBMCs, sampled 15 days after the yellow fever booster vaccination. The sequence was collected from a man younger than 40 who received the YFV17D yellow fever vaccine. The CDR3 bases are TGTGCCATCAGTGAGTGGGGGGGCAGATCGGGAAACATTCAGTACTTC. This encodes CAISEWGGRSGNIQYF.